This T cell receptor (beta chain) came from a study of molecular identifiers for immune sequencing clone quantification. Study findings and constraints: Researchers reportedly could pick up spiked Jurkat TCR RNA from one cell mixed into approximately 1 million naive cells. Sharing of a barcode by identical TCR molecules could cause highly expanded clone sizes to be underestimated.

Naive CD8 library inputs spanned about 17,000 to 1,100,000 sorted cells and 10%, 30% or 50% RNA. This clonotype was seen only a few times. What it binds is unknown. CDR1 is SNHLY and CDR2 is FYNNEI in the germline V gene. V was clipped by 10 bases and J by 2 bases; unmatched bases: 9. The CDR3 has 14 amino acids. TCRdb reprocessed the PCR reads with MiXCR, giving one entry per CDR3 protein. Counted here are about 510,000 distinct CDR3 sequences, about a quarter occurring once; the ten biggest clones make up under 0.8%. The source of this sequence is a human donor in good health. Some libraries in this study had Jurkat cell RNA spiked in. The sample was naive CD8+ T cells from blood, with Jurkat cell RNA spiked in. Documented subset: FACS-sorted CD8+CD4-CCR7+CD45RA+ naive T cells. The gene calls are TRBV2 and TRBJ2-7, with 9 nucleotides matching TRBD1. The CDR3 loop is CATEDRGNAYEQYF. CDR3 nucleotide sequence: TGTGCCACCGAGGACAGGGGAAATGCCTACGAGCAGTACTTC.